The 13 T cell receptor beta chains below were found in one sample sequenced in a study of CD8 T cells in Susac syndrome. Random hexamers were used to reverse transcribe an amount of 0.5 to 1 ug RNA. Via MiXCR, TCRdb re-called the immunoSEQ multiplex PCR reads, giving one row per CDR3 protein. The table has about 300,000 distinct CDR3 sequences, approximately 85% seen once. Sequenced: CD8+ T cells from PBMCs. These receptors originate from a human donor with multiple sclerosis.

In nucleotides, the CDR3 is TGTGCCAGCAGCGAGGACAGGGGTCCGTACTATGGCTACACCTTC. Amino acid sequence: CASSEDRGPYYGYTF. The chain links TRBV5-6 to TRBJ1-2, with TRBD1 matching over 9 bases. Germline CDR1 SGHDT, CDR2 YYEEEE. The CDR3 runs to 15 residues. J gave up 3 bases and V 4 bases, and 7 bases lay outside the gene matches. Filled out from reference TRBV5-6 and TRBJ1-2, the complete variable domain reads DAGVTQSPTHLIKTRGQQVTLRCSPKSGHDTVSWYQQALGQGPQFIFQYYEEEERQRGNFPDRFSGHQFPNYSSELNVNALLLGDSALYLCASSEDRGPYYGYTFGSGTRLTVV.

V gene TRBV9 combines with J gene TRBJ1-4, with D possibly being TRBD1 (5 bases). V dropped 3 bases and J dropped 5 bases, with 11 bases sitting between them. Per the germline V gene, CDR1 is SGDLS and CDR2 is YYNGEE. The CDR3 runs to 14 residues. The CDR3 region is CASSGNWGNEKLFF. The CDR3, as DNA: TGTGCCAGCAGCGGGAACTGGGGGAATGAAAAACTGTTTTTT.

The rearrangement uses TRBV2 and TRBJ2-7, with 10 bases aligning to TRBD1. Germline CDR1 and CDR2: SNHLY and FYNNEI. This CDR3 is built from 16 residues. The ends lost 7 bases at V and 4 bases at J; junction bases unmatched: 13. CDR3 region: CASIVDRGRDPYEQYF. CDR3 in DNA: TGTGCCAGCATTGTTGACAGGGGGCGCGATCCGTACGAGCAGTACTTC.

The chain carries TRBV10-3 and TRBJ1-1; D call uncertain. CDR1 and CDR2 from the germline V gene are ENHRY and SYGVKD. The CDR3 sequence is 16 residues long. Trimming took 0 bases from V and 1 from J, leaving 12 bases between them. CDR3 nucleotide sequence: TGTGCCATCAGTGAGTCGACGGCCGTGGGGAACACTGAAGCTTTCTTT. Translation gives CAISESTAVGNTEAFF.

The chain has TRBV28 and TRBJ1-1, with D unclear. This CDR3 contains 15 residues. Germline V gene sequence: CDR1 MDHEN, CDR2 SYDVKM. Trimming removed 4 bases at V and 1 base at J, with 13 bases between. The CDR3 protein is CASSSLTMTNTEAFF. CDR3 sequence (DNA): TGTGCCAGCAGTTCCCTCACCATGACGAACACTGAAGCTTTCTTT. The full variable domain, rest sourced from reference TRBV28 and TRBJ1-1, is DVKVTQSSRYLVKRTGEKVFLECVQDMDHENMFWYRQDPGLGLRLIYFSYDVKMKEKGDIPEGYSVSREKKERFSLILESASTNQTSMYLCASSSLTMTNTEAFFGQGTRLTVV.

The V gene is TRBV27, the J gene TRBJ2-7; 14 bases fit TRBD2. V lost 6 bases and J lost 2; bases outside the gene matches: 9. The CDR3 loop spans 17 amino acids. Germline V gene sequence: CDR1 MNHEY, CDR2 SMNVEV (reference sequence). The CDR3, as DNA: TGTGCCAGCAGCCCGTCCTGGACTAGCGGGAGGACCTACGAGCAGTACTTC. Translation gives CASSPSWTSGRTYEQYF.

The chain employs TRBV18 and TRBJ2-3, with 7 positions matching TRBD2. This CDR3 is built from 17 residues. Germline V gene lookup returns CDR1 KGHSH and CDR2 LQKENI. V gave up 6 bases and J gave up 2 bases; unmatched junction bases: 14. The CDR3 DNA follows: TGTGCCAGCTCCCAATCGAAGGATAGCGGGTACACAGATACGCAGTATTTT. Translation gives CASSQSKDSGYTDTQYF.

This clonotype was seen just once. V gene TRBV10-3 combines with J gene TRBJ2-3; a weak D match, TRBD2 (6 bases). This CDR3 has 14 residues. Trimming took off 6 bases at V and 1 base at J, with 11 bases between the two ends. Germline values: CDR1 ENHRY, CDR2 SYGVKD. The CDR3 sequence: CAIRRDGGTDTQYF. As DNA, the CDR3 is TGTGCCATCAGGCGGGACGGAGGCACAGATACGCAGTATTTT.

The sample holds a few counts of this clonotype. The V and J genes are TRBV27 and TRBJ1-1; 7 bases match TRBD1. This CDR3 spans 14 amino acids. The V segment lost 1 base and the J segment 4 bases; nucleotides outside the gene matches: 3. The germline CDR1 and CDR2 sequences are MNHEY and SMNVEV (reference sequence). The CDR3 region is CASSLWAGGTEAFF. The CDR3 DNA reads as TGTGCCAGCAGTTTATGGGCAGGGGGCACTGAAGCTTTCTTT.

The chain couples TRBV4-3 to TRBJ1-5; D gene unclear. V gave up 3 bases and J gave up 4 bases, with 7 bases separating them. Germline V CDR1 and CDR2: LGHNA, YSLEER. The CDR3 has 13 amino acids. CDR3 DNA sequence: TGCGCCAGCAGCCAGGCCGGAAATCAGCCCCAGCATTTT. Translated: CASSQAGNQPQHF.

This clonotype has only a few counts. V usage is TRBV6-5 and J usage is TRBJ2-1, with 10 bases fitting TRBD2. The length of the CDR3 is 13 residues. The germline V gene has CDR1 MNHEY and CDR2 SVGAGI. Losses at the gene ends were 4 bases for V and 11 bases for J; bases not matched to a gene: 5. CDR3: CASSFTLAGKQFF. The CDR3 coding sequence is TGTGCCAGCAGTTTCACACTAGCGGGGAAGCAGTTCTTC.

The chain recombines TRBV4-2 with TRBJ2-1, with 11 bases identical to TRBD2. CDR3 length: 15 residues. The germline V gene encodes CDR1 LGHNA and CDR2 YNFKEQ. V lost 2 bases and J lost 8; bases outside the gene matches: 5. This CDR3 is CASSQRLAGWDEQFF. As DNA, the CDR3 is TGTGCCAGCAGCCAAAGACTAGCGGGATGGGATGAGCAGTTCTTC.

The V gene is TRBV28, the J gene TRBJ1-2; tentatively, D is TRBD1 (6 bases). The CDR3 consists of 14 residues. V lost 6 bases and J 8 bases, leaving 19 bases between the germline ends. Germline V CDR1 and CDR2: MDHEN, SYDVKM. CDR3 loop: CASSMSRGHSGYTF. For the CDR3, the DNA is TGTGCCAGCAGCATGTCCCGGGGACATTCGGGCTACACCTTC.